This is a list of T cell receptor beta chains from one sample in a study of blood T cell repertoires in COVID-19. The data were produced by immunoSEQ multiplex PCR, yet TCRdb's version contains in-frame clones alone and is incomplete. The table has about 440,000 clones, approximately 88% seen once. The specimen was peripheral blood. The receptors here all came from a woman in her forties or fifties with COVID-19, enrolled during active disease. The CDR3 runs from the conserved cysteine through the conserved F or W. Rows may omit the clone size; those that give it use once, few, many or a size class.

clone size	V gene	J gene	CDR3 protein
.	TRBV29-1	TRBJ1-6	CSFGRGAGSLHF
.	TRBV6-5	TRBJ2-4	CASSNGHGNIQYF
once	TRBV5-6	TRBJ1-4	CASSSTGYEKLFF
.	TRBV28	TRBJ1-1	CASSPPQGTEAFF
.	TRBV9	TRBJ1-1	CASSVGSPDMNTEAFF
.	TRBV5-6	TRBJ2-1	CASSLLTSGLTWEQFF
.	TRBV7-2	TRBJ2-1	CASSLLGLAGGQVEQFF
few	TRBV9	TRBJ1-2	CASSVVGGGEGYGYTF
.	TRBV19	TRBJ1-5	CASSTPTGGQPQHF
.	TRBV2	TRBJ2-4	CASSERTLAKNIQYF
.	TRBV5-1	TRBJ1-1	CASSWDRGRGWAFF
once	TRBV3-1/TRBV3-2	TRBJ2-2	CASSPTATTNTGELFF
.	TRBV18	TRBJ2-3	CASSLSSGGSNQGDTQYF
.	TRBV7-9	TRBJ1-1	CASSSGGSDTEAFF
.	TRBV25-1	TRBJ2-2	CASKSSGGELFF
.	TRBV5-1	TRBJ2-3	CASSLSGGGTDTQYF
.	TRBV9	TRBJ1-3	CASSVQGNTIYF
.	TRBV9	TRBJ2-5	CASSRDRAEETQYF
.	TRBV6-6	TRBJ2-2	CASSYGGQGIPGELFF
.	TRBV4-1	TRBJ1-1	CASSHRQPRGTEAFF
.	TRBV11-2	TRBJ2-7	CASSLGRGLADSYEQYF
once	TRBV5-1	TRBJ2-3	CASSLSAGSDTQYF
.	TRBV28	TRBJ2-7	CASRTRGLSYEQYF
.	TRBV28	TRBJ2-7	CASSLGDSEREQYF
.	TRBV7-2	TRBJ2-5	CASSLVGSTGVETQYF
.	TRBV28	TRBJ1-1	CASMRRGARLNTEAFF
.	TRBV7-9	TRBJ2-7	CASSPVRVGLDSYEQYF
.	TRBV7-2	TRBJ2-2	CASSLAGGPRAGELFF
.	TRBV7-3	TRBJ2-3	CASSLRPGGADTQYF
once	TRBV19	TRBJ1-5	CASSRRASINQPQHF
.	TRBV2	TRBJ2-3	CASSLKGGNTQYF
.	TRBV25-1	TRBJ2-2	CASKGNLGGTGELFF
few	TRBV10-3	TRBJ1-1	CAISVVGAVTEAFF
.	TRBV27	TRBJ2-2	CASSGQGNTGELFF
.	TRBV6-2/TRBV6-3	TRBJ1-6	CASSYSGQISPLHF
.	TRBV4-1	TRBJ2-7	CASSREPGQGYEQYF
.	TRBV27	TRBJ2-7	CASRKGHGEQYF